The 10 T cell receptor beta chains below come from one sample, sequenced in a study of cytomegalovirus exposure and HLA in healthy donors. A multiplex PCR was run with 60 Vbeta primers and 13 Jbeta primers. Sequencing was performed with immunoSEQ multiplex PCR; in TCRdb, only in-frame clones are kept and a portion is missing. Of a few hundred thousand clones listed, about 90% are singletons. The sample was PBMCs. Source of these receptors: a girl aged 2-10 years in good health and CMV-seronegative.

The chain uses TRBV7-9 and TRBJ2-1, with 9 nucleotides matching TRBD2. The V segment lost 4 bases and the J segment 9 bases; nucleotides outside the gene matches: 7. This CDR3 has 14 amino acids. Germline loops: CDR1 SEHNR, CDR2 FQNEAQ (reference sequence). In DNA, the CDR3 is TGTGCCAGCAGCTCCTGGACTAGCGTGGGTGAGCAGTTCTTC. It translates to CASSSWTSVGEQFF.

The V and J genes are TRBV15 and TRBJ2-7, with D perhaps TRBD1 (6 bases). The germline gives CDR1 LNHNV, CDR2 YYDKDF (reference sequence). The CDR3 covers 15 residues. V lost 0 bases, J lost 4 bases, and 13 bases lay in between. The DNA for the CDR3 is TGTGCCACCAGCAGAGAACCTGGACAGAGGTACGAGCAGTACTTC. Amino acids: CATSREPGQRYEQYF. Supplemented by reference TRBV15 and TRBJ2-7, the full variable domain reads DAMVIQNPRYQVTQFGKPVTLSCSQTLNHNVMYWYQQKSSQAPKLLFHYYDKDFNNEADTPDNFQSRRPNTSFCFLDIRSPGLGDTAMYLCATSREPGQRYEQYFGPGTRLTVT.

This chain joins TRBV30 and TRBJ2-3; 9 positions agree with TRBD2. In germline, CDR1 is GTSNPN, CDR2 SVGIG (reference sequence). The length of the CDR3 is 17 residues. V was clipped by 2 bases and J by 2 bases; unmatched bases: 11. CDR3 nucleotide sequence: TGTGCCTGGAGTAAAACCCGGACTAGCGCATCCACAGATACGCAGTATTTT. It specifies CAWSKTRTSASTDTQYF.

The chain combines TRBV7-6 with TRBJ2-5; 11 bases are shared with TRBD1. Germline values: CDR1 SGHVS, CDR2 FNYEAQ. After removal of 8 bases from V and 7 bases from J, the junction contained 9 bases not matched to a gene. The CDR3 runs to 14 residues. This chain's CDR3 is CASGRDRGVGTQYF. CDR3 in DNA: TGTGCCAGCGGCCGGGACAGGGGGGTAGGGACCCAGTACTTC.

V gene TRBV6-1 combines with J gene TRBJ1-4; the D is unclear. CDR1 MNHNS and CDR2 SASEGT come from the germline V gene. This CDR3 has 15 residues. The V end lost 2 bases, the J end lost 0 bases, and 7 bases lay between the germline ends. This CDR3 is CASSENRATNEKLFF. Written as DNA, the CDR3 is TGTGCCAGCAGTGAAAACCGGGCAACTAATGAAAAACTGTTTTTT.

The rearrangement links TRBV19 to TRBJ1-1; the match to TRBD1 covers 8 bases. Germline CDR1 is LNHDA and CDR2 is SQIVND (reference sequence). CDR3 length: 15 amino acids. J was trimmed by 0 bases and V by 3 bases; bases with no gene match: 3. CDR3 bases: TGTGCCAGTAGTATTACAGGGGGGATGAACACTGAAGCTTTCTTT. Translation gives CASSITGGMNTEAFF.

V is TRBV27 and J is TRBJ2-7; a weak D match, TRBD1 (5 bases). This CDR3 region has 13 residues. Trimming shortened V by 8 bases and J by 3 bases, and 14 bases separated the two germline ends. From germline, CDR1 is MNHEY and CDR2 SMNVEV (reference sequence). This CDR3 reads CASGSVDSYEQYF. CDR3 nucleotide sequence: TGTGCCAGCGGTTCCGTCGACAGCTACGAGCAGTACTTC.

The chain joins TRBV27 to TRBJ2-7; D may be TRBD1 (6 bases). The V gene's germline CDR1 is MNHEY and CDR2 SMNVEV (reference sequence). V dropped 3 bases and J dropped 7 bases, with 25 bases sitting between them. The CDR3 loop spans 17 amino acids. The CDR3 reads CASSFIGPRGSQGEQYF. CDR3 in DNA: TGTGCCAGCAGTTTTATCGGGCCAAGGGGCTCCCAGGGGGAGCAGTACTTC.

This clone was counted only a few times. CDR3 in DNA: TGTGCCACCAGCAGAATCGGACTAGCGGGAAGCGAGACCCAGTACTTC. Its protein product is CATSRIGLAGSETQYF. The chain is built from TRBV15 and TRBJ2-5, with TRBD2 matching 12 bases. Germline V CDR1 and CDR2: LNHNV, YYDKDF (reference sequence). The CDR3 runs 16 residues. Trimming at V came to 2 bases and at J to 5 bases, leaving 6 bases not matched to a gene.

This clone was detected only once. The chain couples TRBV4-1 to TRBJ2-1; D may be TRBD1 (6 bases). The CDR3 has 12 amino acids. Per germline, CDR1 MGHRA and CDR2 YSYEKL. Trimming took 4 bases from V and 10 from J, leaving 11 bases between them. The CDR3 DNA follows: TGCGCCAGCAGCCCACAGGGAAGAGAGCAGTTCTTC. Translated: CASSPQGREQFF.